Presented here are 25 T cell receptor beta chains from one specimen sequenced in a study of graft-versus-host responses after intestinal transplantation. These receptors lack a known antigen. Clones were sequenced by immunoSEQ multiplex PCR, and TCRdb holds only the in-frame ones, with some missing. The data hold 85,000 to 95,000 clones, with about 92% observed a single time. The material was unstimulated CD8+ T cells sorted from spleen or lymph node cells, obtained before intestinal transplant. The receptors come from a human donor who received an intestinal transplant.

Here the CDR3 reads CASSYSGQLSYEQYF. The DNA for the CDR3 is TGTGCCAGCAGTTACTCGGGACAGCTCTCCTACGAGCAGTACTTC. This chain uses TRBV6-5 with TRBJ2-7; TRBD1 aligns across 7 bases. Germline V gives CDR1 MNHEY, CDR2 SVGAGI. This CDR3 has 15 residues. The junction had 2 bases not matched to a gene; V was cut back by 0 bases and J by 0 bases.

This chain connects TRBV30 to TRBJ2-7; 7 nucleotides match TRBD2. Germline V CDR1 and CDR2: GTSNPN, SVGIG (reference sequence). CDR3 size: 13 residues. The junction had 4 bases not matched to a gene; V was cut back by 0 bases and J by 5 bases. The CDR3 sequence is CAWSVSGGNEQYF. The DNA of the CDR3 is TGTGCCTGGAGTGTGTCCGGGGGGAACGAGCAGTACTTC.

The chain recombines TRBV5-8 with TRBJ2-7; possibly TRBD2 for D (6 bases). The V and J ends lost 0 bases and 6 bases respectively, with 19 bases between them. This CDR3 comprises 16 residues. Germline assignment: CDR1 SGHTS and CDR2 YDEGEE. DNA for the CDR3: TGTGCCAGCAGCTTGGGAGGTTCAGCGGCGGGGACCGAGCAGTACTTC. Translation: CASSLGGSAAGTEQYF.

V usage is TRBV4-3 and J usage is TRBJ2-7; 12 bases line up with TRBD2. The CDR3 extends over 18 amino acids. V dropped 0 bases and J dropped 2; count of bases not matched to a gene: 8. The germline V gene encodes CDR1 LGHNA and CDR2 YSLEER. CDR3: CASSQDLSGLAGTYEQYF. The CDR3 DNA follows: TGCGCCAGCAGCCAAGATCTTAGCGGACTAGCGGGGACCTACGAGCAGTACTTC.

The CDR3 loop is CASSLWGQEQYF. The CDR3 nucleotides read TGTGCCAGCAGCTTGTGGGGACAGGAGCAGTACTTC. The chain uses TRBV7-2 and TRBJ2-7; TRBD1 aligns across 7 bases. Looked up from germline, CDR1 is SGHTA and CDR2 is FQGNSA. The CDR3 contains 12 residues. Trimming cost V 3 bases and J 7 bases; bases outside gene matches: 3.

This chain joins TRBV19 and TRBJ1-5; D ambiguous. Germline CDR1 LNHDA, CDR2 SQIVND (reference sequence). Trimming removed 1 base from V and 2 bases from J, with 15 bases in between. CDR3 size: 17 residues. This CDR3 reads CASSIGYYRDRNQPQHF. The CDR3 region has the DNA TGTGCCAGTAGTATAGGGTATTACAGAGACCGCAATCAGCCCCAGCATTTT.

Here the CDR3 reads CASSQVISGEETQYF. DNA of the CDR3: TGCGCCAGCAGCCAGGTCATTTCCGGGGAGGAGACCCAGTACTTC. The chain carries TRBV4-1 and TRBJ2-5, with D maybe TRBD2 (5 bases). Germline V gene data show CDR1 as MGHRA and CDR2 as YSYEKL. V gave up 3 bases and J gave up 5 bases, with 16 bases separating them. The CDR3 covers 15 residues.

The chain couples TRBV2 to TRBJ2-7; TRBD1 aligns across 7 bases. CDR1 and CDR2 (germline): SNHLY, FYNNEI. V dropped 11 bases and J dropped 0; count of bases not matched to a gene: 7. The CDR3 has 13 amino acids. In DNA, the CDR3 is TGTGCCGGTACGGACAGGAGCTCCTACGAGCAGTACTTC. This codes for CAGTDRSSYEQYF.

This clone was observed once. The chain is built from TRBV2 and TRBJ1-2; TRBD1 matches at 8 bases. V trimming: 7 bases; J trimming: 4 bases; junction bases outside the gene matches: 8. The CDR3 covers 14 residues. CDR1 SNHLY and CDR2 FYNNEI come from the germline V gene. CDR3 bases: TGTGCCAGCACAGTAGGGACAGGAGCCTATGGCTACACCTTC. This encodes CASTVGTGAYGYTF.

The rearrangement joins TRBV11-2 to TRBJ1-4; unclear D gene. The CDR3 length is 14 residues. CDR1 is SGHAT and CDR2 is FQNNGV in the germline V gene. Trimming shortened V by 3 bases and J by 6 bases, and 11 bases separated the two germline ends. The CDR3 is CASSFAGYDEKLFF. The CDR3 nucleotides are TGTGCCAGCAGCTTTGCGGGCTACGATGAAAAACTGTTTTTT.

This chain uses TRBV27 with TRBJ1-5; no firm D call. Per the germline V gene, CDR1 is MNHEY and CDR2 is SMNVEV (reference sequence). Trimming cost V 7 bases and J 1 base, with 14 bases left between them. The CDR3 spans 15 residues. The CDR3 here is CASTPPQVSNQPQHF. The CDR3 DNA sequence: TGTGCCAGCACCCCTCCCCAGGTGAGCAATCAGCCCCAGCATTTT.

This clone was observed a single time. The chain is built from TRBV7-9 and TRBJ2-1; D unresolved. The CDR3 sequence is 11 residues long. The germline V and J ends were trimmed by 3 bases and 8 bases, with 5 bases remaining between them. CDR1 is SEHNR, CDR2 FQNEAQ, per germline (reference sequence). In DNA form, the CDR3 reads TGTGCCAGCAGCTTCGGTTATGAGCAGTTCTTC. Its translation: CASSFGYEQFF.

This clone showed up just once. This rearrangement joins TRBV5-1 to TRBJ2-1, with TRBD2 matching 8 bases. There are 18 residues in the CDR3. CDR1 and CDR2 from the germline V gene are SGHRS and YFSETQ. The V gene end was trimmed by 3 bases and the J gene end by 3 bases; junction bases not matched to a gene: 14. The DNA for the CDR3 is TGCGCCAGCAGCTCCCCTTCCGGGGGGGCCTCAAGCTACAATGAGCAGTTCTTC. Its translation: CASSSPSGGASSYNEQFF.

This chain joins TRBV9 and TRBJ2-3; 8 bases are shared with TRBD2. The trim removed 3 bases at V and 9 bases at J, leaving 12 bases unmatched. The CDR3 extends over 15 amino acids. Germline CDR1 and CDR2: SGDLS and YYNGEE. CDR3 amino acids: CASSAGGLASLTQYF. As DNA, the CDR3 is TGTGCCAGCAGCGCGGGGGGGCTAGCATCACTCACGCAGTATTTT.

The chain recombines TRBV30 with TRBJ2-5; 8 nucleotides line up with TRBD2. The CDR3 contains 14 residues. After removal of 4 bases from V and 5 bases from J, the junction contained 9 bases not matched to a gene. In germline, CDR1 is GTSNPN, CDR2 SVGIG (reference sequence). The CDR3 protein is CAWNIGGALETQYF. The CDR3 region has the DNA TGTGCCTGGAATATCGGGGGGGCCCTGGAGACCCAGTACTTC.

The rearrangement links TRBV27 to TRBJ1-2, with D perhaps matching TRBD1 (6 bases). Trimming cost V 4 bases and J 1 base, with 19 bases left between them. Germline V gene sequence: CDR1 MNHEY, CDR2 SMNVEV (reference sequence). The CDR3 length is 17 residues. The DNA of the CDR3 is TGTGCCAGCAGTTCGTCCCGGGACACAAATTTTAACTATGGCTACACCTTC. Protein: CASSSSRDTNFNYGYTF.

The V and J genes are TRBV7-2 and TRBJ1-4; 7 nucleotides line up with TRBD1. V shed 4 bases, J shed 7 bases, and the junction held 9 bases outside the gene matches. The germline V gene has CDR1 SGHTA and CDR2 FQGNSA. This CDR3 comprises 15 residues. CDR3 in amino acids: CASSSGGGAGEKLFF. The CDR3 nucleotides read TGTGCCAGCAGCTCTGGAGGGGGCGCCGGTGAAAAACTGTTTTTT.

This clone was observed a single time. The chain has TRBV27 and TRBJ1-1, with D perhaps TRBD1 (5 bases). The CDR3 totals 14 residues. V lost 2 bases, J lost 5 bases, and 12 bases lay in between. The germline gives CDR1 MNHEY, CDR2 SMNVEV (reference sequence). This CDR3 is CASSLTAGNTEAFF. CDR3 DNA: TGTGCCAGCAGTTTAACGGCAGGGAATACTGAAGCTTTCTTT.

This clone was seen only once. The rearrangement uses TRBV27 and TRBJ1-2, with 7 bases that match TRBD1. The CDR3 extends over 13 amino acids. Germline-derived CDR1 and CDR2 are MNHEY and SMNVEV (reference sequence). Trimming removed 3 bases from V and 4 bases from J; junction bases left unmatched: 2. For the CDR3, the DNA is TGTGCCAGCAGTTTGGGACAGCTCTATGGCTACACCTTC. Residues: CASSLGQLYGYTF.

Here the CDR3 reads CASKDIGNEQYF. The CDR3, as DNA: TGTGCCAGCAAGGATATCGGGAACGAGCAGTACTTC. The rearrangement joins TRBV6-5 to TRBJ2-7, with D tentatively TRBD2 (5 bases). Germline values: CDR1 MNHEY, CDR2 SVGAGI. The CDR3 is 12 residues long. V was cut by 7 bases and J by 5 bases, with 12 bases left in between.

The chain combines TRBV7-2 with TRBJ2-7; D gene ambiguous. V dropped 5 bases and J dropped 4 bases, with 12 bases sitting between them. CDR3 length equals 13 residues. Germline V gene sequence: CDR1 SGHTA, CDR2 FQGNSA. CDR3 nucleotide sequence: TGTGCCAGCAGCACAACACCGACTTACGAGCAGTACTTC. This codes for CASSTTPTYEQYF.

This sequence joins TRBV13 and TRBJ2-7, with D hard to call. The ends were cut back, 1 base at V and 4 bases at J, with 8 bases in the middle. The CDR3 is 13 amino acids. Germline V gives CDR1 PRHDT, CDR2 FYEKMQ (reference sequence). The DNA of the CDR3 is TGTGCCAGCAGCTTAGCGAATCAGTACGAGCAGTACTTC. It yields the protein CASSLANQYEQYF.

The chain has TRBV5-1 and TRBJ2-7, with TRBD2 matching 11 bases. From germline, CDR1 is SGHRS and CDR2 YFSETQ. The CDR3 is 14 residues long. J gave up 4 bases and V 3 bases, and 3 bases lay outside the gene matches. CDR3 amino acids: CASSSGLAGYEQYF. DNA for the CDR3: TGCGCCAGCAGCTCTGGACTAGCGGGTTACGAGCAGTACTTC.

V is TRBV7-9 and J is TRBJ2-7; 11 bases align to TRBD1. The germline gives CDR1 SEHNR, CDR2 FQNEAQ (reference sequence). Trimming took 5 bases from V and 2 from J; bases not matched to a gene: 8. This CDR3 is 16 amino acids long. The CDR3, as DNA: TGTGCCAGCAGCACACCTGGACAGGGGGCCACCTACGAGCAGTACTTC. It encodes CASSTPGQGATYEQYF. The full variable domain, with the rest looked up from reference TRBV7-9 and TRBJ2-7, is DTGVSQNPRHKITKRGQNVTFRCDPISEHNRLYWYRQTLGQGPEFLTYFQNEAQLEKSRLLSDRFSAERPKGSFSTLEIQRTEQGDSAMYLCASSTPGQGATYEQYFGPGTRLTVT.

The chain recombines TRBV11-2 with TRBJ2-7; TRBD2 might be the D (6 bases). This CDR3 is built from 15 residues. V lost 1 base and J 3 bases, leaving 13 bases between the germline ends. Per the germline V gene, CDR1 is SGHAT and CDR2 is FQNNGV. The CDR3 loop is CASSLVRGDNYEQYF. The CDR3, as DNA: TGTGCCAGCAGCTTAGTGCGGGGAGATAACTACGAGCAGTACTTC.